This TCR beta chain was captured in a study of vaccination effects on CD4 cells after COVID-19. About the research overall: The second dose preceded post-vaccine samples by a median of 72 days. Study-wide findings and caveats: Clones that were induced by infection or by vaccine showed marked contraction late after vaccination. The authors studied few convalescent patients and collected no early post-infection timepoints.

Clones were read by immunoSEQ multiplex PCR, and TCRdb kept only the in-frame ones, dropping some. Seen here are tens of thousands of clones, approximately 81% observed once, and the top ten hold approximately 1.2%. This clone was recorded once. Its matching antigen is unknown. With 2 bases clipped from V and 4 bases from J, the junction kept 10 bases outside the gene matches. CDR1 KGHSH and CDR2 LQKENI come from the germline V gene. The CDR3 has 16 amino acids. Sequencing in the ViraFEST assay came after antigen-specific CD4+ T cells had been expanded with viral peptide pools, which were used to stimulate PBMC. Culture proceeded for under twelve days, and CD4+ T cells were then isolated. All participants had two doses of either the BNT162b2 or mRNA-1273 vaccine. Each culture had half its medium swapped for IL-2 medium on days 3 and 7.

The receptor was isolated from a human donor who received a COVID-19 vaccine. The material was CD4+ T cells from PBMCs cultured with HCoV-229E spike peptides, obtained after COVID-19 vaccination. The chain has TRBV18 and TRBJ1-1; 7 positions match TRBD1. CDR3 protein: CASSPYSTAGGTEAFF. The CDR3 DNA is TGTGCCAGCTCACCATACTCAACGGCAGGGGGCACTGAAGCTTTCTTT.